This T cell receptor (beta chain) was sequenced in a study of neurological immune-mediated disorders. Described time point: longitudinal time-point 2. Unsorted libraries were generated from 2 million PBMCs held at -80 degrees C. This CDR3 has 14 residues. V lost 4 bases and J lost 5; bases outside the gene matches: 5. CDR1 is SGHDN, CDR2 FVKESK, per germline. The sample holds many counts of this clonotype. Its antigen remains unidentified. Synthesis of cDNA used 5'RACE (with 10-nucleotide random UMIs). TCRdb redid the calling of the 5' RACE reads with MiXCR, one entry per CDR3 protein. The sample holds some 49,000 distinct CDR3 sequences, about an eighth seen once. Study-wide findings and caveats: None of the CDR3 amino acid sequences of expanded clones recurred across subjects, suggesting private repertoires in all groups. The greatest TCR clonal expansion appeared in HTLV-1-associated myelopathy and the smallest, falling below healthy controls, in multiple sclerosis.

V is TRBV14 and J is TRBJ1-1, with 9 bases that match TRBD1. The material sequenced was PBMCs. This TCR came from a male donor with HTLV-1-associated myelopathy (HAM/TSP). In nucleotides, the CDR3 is TGTGCCAGCAGCCCCTACAGGGGGCAGACTGAAGCTTTCTTT. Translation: CASSPYRGQTEAFF.